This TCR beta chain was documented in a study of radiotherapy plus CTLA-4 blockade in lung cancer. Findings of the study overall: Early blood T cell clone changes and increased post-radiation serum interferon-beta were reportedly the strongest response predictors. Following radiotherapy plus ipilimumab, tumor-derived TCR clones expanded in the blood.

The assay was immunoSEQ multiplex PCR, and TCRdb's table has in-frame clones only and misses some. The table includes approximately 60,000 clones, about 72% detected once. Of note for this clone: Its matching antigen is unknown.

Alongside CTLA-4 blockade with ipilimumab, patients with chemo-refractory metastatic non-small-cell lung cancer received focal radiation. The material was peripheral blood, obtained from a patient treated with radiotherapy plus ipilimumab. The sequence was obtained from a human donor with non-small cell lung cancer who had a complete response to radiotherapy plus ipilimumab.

The CDR3 protein is CASRPGDYGYTF. For the CDR3, the DNA is TGTGCCAGCAGACCAGGGGACTATGGCTACACCTTC. J is TRBJ1-2 and V is TRBV6-5; D is possibly TRBD1 (6 bases). The CDR3 length is 12 residues. The germline gives CDR1 MNHEY, CDR2 SVGAGI. The germline V and J ends were trimmed by 6 bases and 3 bases, with 8 bases remaining between them.